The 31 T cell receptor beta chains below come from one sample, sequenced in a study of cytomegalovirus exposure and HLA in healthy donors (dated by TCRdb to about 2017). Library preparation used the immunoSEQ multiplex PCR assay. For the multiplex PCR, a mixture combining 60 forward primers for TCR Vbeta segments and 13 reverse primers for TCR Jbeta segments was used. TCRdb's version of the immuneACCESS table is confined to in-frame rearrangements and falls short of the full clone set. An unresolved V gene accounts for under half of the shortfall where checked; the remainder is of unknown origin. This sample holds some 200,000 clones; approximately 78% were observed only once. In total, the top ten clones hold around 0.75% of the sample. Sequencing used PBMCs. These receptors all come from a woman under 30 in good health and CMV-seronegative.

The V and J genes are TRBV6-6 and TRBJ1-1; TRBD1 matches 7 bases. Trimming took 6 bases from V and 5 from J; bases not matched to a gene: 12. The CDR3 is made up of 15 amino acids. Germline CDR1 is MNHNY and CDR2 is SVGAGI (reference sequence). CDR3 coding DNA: TGTGCCAGCAGCCAAGGGTTACGGGGACAGACTGAAGCTTTCTTT. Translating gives CASSQGLRGQTEAFF.

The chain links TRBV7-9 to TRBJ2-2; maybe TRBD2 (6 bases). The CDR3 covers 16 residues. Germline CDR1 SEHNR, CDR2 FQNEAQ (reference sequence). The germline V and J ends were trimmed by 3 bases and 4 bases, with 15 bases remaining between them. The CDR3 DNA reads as TGTGCCAGCAGCTTGGGGACTGGTCTCATCACCGGGGAGCTGTTTTTT. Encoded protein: CASSLGTGLITGELFF. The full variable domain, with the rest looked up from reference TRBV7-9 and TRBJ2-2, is DTGVSQNPRHKITKRGQNVTFRCDPISEHNRLYWYRQTLGQGPEFLTYFQNEAQLEKSRLLSDRFSAERPKGSFSTLEIQRTEQGDSAMYLCASSLGTGLITGELFFGEGSRLTVL.

For the CDR3, the DNA is TGTGCCAGCAGCTACCAGTCCCGGGACAGCTCTGGGGCCAACGTCCTGACTTTC. Translating it yields CASSYQSRDSSGANVLTF. The V gene is TRBV7-9, the J gene TRBJ2-6; 7 bases align to TRBD1. In germline, CDR1 is SEHNR, CDR2 FQNEAQ (reference sequence). After removal of 4 bases from V and 0 bases from J, the junction contained 9 bases not matched to a gene. This CDR3 region has 18 residues.

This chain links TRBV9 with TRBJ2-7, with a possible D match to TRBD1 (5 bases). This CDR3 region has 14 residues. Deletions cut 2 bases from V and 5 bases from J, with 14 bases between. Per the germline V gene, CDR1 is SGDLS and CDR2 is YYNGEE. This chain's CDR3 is CASSVGAVPDEQYF. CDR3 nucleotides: TGTGCCAGCAGCGTTGGGGCCGTCCCAGACGAGCAGTACTTC. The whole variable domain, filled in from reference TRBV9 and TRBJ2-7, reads DSGVTQTPKHLITATGQRVTLRCSPRSGDLSVYWYQQSLDQGLQFLIQYYNGEERAKGNILERFSAQQFPDLHSELNLSSLELGDSALYFCASSVGAVPDEQYFGPGTRLTVT.

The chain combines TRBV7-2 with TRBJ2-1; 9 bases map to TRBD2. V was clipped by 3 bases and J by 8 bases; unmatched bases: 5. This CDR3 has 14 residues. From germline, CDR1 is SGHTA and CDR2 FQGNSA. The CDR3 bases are TGTGCCAGCAGCTTGGGACTAGCTAGCGATGAGCAGTTCTTC. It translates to CASSLGLASDEQFF.

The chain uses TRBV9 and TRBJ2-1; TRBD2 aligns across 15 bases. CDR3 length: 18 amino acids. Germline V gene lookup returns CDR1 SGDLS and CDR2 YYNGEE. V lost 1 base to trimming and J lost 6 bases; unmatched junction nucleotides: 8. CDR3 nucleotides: TGTGCCAGCAGCGTATTTCTCGAGGGACTAGCGGGAGGCAATGAGCAGTTCTTC. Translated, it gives CASSVFLEGLAGGNEQFF.

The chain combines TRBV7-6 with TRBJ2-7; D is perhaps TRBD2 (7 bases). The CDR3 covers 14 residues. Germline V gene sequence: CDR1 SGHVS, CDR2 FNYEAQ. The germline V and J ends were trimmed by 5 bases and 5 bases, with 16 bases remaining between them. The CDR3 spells CASSPLGGGNEQYF. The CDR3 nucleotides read TGTGCCAGCAGCCCCCTAGGGGGGGGAAACGAGCAGTACTTC.

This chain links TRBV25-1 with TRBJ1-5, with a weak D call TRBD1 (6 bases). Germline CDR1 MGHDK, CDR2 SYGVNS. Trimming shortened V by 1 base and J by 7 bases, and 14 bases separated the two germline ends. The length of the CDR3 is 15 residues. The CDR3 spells CASSESGHLAQPQHF. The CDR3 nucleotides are TGTGCCAGCAGTGAATCGGGACATCTGGCCCAGCCCCAGCATTTT. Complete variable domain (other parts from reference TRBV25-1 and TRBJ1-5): EADIYQTPRYLVIGTGKKITLECSQTMGHDKMYWYQQDPGMELHLIHYSYGVNSTEKGDLSSESTVSRIRTEHFPLTLESARPSHTSQYLCASSESGHLAQPQHFGDGTRLSIL.

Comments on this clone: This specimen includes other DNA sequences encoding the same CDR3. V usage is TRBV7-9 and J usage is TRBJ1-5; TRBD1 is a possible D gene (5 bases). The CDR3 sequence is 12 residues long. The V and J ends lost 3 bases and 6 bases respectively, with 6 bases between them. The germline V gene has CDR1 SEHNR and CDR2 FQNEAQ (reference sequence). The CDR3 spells CASSLGGQPQHF. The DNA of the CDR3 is TGTGCCAGCAGCTTGGGGGGTCAGCCCCAGCATTTT.

DNA for the CDR3: TGTGCCATCGGGGCAGTGGACAGGGGAAGTTATGGCTACACCTTC. This sequence encodes CAIGAVDRGSYGYTF. The chain combines TRBV10-3 with TRBJ1-2, with 9 bases fitting TRBD1. This CDR3 comprises 15 residues. The germline gives CDR1 ENHRY, CDR2 SYGVKD. V shed 8 bases and J 5 bases; nucleotides not matched to a gene: 12.

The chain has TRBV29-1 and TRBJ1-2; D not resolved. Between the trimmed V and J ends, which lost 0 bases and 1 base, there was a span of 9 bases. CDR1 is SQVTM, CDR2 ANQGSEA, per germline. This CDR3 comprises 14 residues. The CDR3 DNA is TGCAGCGTTGAAGATCCGGTGATTAACTATGGCTACACCTTC. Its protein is CSVEDPVINYGYTF.

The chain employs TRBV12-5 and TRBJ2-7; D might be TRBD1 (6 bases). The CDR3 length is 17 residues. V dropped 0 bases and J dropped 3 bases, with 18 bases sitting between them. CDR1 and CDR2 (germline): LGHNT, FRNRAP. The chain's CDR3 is CASGLVEDRGRHYEQYF. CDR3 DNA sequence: TGTGCTAGTGGTTTGGTAGAGGACAGAGGCAGACACTACGAGCAGTACTTC. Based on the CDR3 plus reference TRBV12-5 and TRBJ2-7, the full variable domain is DARVTQTPRHKVTEMGQEVTMRCQPILGHNTVFWYRQTMMQGLELLAYFRNRAPLDDSGMPKDRFSAEMPDATLATLKIQPSEPRDSAVYFCASGLVEDRGRHYEQYFGPGTRLTVT.

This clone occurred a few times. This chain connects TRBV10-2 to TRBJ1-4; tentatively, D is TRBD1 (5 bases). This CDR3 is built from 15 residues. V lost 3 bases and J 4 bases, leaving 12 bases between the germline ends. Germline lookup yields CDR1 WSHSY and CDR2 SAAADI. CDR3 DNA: TGCGCCAGCAGTGAATGGAGACAGTTTAATGAAAAACTGTTTTTT. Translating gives CASSEWRQFNEKLFF.

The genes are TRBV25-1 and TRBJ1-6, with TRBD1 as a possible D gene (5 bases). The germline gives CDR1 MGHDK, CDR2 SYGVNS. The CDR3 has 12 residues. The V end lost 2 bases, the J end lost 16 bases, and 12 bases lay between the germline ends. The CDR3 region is CASSEGGVRLHF. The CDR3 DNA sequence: TGTGCCAGCAGTGAAGGAGGGGTACGTCTCCACTTT.

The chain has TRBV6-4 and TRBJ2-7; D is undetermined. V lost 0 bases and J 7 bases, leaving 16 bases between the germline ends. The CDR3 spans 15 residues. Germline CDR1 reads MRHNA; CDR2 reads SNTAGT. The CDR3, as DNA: TGTGCCAGCAGTGACTCGCTCGGCGGCCCGGAAGAGCAGTACTTC. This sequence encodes CASSDSLGGPEEQYF.

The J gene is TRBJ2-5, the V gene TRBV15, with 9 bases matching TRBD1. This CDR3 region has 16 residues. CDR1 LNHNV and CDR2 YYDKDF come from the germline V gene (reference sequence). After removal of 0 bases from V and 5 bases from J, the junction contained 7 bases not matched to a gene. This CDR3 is CATSRDGDRVWETQYF. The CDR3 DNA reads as TGTGCCACCAGCAGAGATGGGGACAGGGTTTGGGAGACCCAGTACTTC.

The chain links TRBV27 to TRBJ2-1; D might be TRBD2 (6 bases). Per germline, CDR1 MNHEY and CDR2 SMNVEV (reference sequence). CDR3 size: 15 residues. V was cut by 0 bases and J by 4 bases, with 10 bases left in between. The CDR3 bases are TGTGCCAGCAGTTTATCCGGGACTCCGTACAATGAGCAGTTCTTC. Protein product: CASSLSGTPYNEQFF.

CDR3 sequence: CASSAQGSGQPQHF. In nucleotides, the CDR3 is TGTGCCAGCAGCGCTCAGGGGAGTGGTCAGCCCCAGCATTTT. The V gene is TRBV6-5, the J gene TRBJ1-5; D might be TRBD1 (6 bases). The V end lost 6 bases, the J end lost 6 bases, and 15 bases lay between the germline ends. Germline lookup yields CDR1 MNHEY and CDR2 SVGAGI. The CDR3 is 14 residues long.

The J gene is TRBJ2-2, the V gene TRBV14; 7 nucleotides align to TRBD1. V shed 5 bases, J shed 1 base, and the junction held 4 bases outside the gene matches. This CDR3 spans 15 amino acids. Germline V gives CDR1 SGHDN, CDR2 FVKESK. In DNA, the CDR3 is TGTGCCAGCAGCTGGGACAGCCAGAACACCGGGGAGCTGTTTTTT. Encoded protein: CASSWDSQNTGELFF.

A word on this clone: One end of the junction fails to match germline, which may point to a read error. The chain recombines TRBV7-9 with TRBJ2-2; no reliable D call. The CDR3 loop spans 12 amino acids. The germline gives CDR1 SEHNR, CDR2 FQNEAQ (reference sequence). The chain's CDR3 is CSSSLSGGELFF. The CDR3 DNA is TGTTCCAGCAGCTTATCCGGCGGGGAGCTGTTTTTT.

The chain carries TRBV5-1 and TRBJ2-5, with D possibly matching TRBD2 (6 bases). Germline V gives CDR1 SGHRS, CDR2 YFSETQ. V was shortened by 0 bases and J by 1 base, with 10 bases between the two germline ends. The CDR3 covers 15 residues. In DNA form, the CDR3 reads TGCGCCAGCAGCTTGGAAGCGGGCCTCCAAGAGACCCAGTACTTC. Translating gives CASSLEAGLQETQYF.

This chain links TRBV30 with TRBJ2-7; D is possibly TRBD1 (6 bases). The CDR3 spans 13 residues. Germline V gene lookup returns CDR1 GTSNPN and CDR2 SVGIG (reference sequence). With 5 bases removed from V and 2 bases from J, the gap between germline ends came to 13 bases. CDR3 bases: TGTGCCTGGGCGGTGGGGGCCGCCTACGAGCAGTACTTC. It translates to CAWAVGAAYEQYF.

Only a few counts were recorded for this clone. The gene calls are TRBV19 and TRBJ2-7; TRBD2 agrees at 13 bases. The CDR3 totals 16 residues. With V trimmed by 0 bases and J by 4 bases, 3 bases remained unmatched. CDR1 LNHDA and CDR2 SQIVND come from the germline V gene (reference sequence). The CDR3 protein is CASSIDGLAGEYEQYF. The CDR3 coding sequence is TGTGCCAGTAGTATAGATGGACTAGCGGGAGAGTACGAGCAGTACTTC.

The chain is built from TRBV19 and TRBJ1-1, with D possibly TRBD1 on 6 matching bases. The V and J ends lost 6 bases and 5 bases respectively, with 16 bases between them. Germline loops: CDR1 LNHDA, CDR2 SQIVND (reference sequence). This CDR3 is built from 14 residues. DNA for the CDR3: TGTGCCAGTAGGAGGGAGGGGGGCAGGACTGAAGCTTTCTTT. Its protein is CASRREGGRTEAFF.

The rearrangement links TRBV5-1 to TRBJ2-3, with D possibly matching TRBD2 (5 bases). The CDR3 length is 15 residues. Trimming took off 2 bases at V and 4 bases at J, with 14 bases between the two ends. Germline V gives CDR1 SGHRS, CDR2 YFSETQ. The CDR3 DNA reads TGCGCCAGCAGCTTACCTAGCTTTGACGCAGATACGCAGTATTTT. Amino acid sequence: CASSLPSFDADTQYF.

Here the CDR3 DNA reads TGTGCCAGCAGCTACCCCGGGACACGACCTTCGGAGCAGTACTTC. Translation gives CASSYPGTRPSEQYF. This sequence joins TRBV5-5 and TRBJ2-7; tentatively, D is TRBD1 (6 bases). CDR3 length equals 15 residues. Germline CDR1 SGHKS, CDR2 YYEKEE (reference sequence). V gave up 3 bases and J gave up 7 bases, with 20 bases separating them.

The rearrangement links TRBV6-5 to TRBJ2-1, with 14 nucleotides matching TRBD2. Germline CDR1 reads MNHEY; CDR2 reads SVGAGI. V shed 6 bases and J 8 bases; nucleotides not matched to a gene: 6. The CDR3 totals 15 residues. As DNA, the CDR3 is TGTGCCAGCAGCCTGGGGACTAGCGGGAGTTATGAGCAGTTCTTC. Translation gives CASSLGTSGSYEQFF.

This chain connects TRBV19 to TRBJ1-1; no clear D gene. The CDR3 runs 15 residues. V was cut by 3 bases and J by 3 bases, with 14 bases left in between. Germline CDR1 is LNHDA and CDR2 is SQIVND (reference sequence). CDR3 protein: CASSIVLRTDTEAFF. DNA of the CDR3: TGTGCCAGTAGTATTGTTCTCCGAACGGACACTGAAGCTTTCTTT.

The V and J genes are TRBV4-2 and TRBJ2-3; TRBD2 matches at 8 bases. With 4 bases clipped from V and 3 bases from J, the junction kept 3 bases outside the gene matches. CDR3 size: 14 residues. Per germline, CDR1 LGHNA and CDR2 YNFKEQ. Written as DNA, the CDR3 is TGTGCCAGCAGCCCCCGGGGGGGAACAGATACGCAGTATTTT. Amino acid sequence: CASSPRGGTDTQYF.

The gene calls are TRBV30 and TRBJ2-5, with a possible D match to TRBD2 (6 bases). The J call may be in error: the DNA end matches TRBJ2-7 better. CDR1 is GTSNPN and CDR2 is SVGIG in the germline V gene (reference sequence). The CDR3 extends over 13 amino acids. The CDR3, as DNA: TGTGCCTGGAGTGGGACGGGGGACTACGAGCAGTACTTC. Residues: CAWSGTGDYEQYF.

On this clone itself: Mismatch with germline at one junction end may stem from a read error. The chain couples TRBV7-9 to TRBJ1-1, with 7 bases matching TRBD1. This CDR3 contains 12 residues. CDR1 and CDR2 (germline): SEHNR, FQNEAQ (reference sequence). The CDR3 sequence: CSSSPGGTEAFF. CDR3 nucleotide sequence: TGTTCCAGCAGCCCAGGGGGGACTGAAGCTTTCTTT.